One and the same sample provided the 27 T cell receptor beta chains below, sequenced in a study of blood T cell repertoires in COVID-19. The table came from immunoSEQ multiplex PCR; TCRdb's copy has only in-frame clones and leaves some out. In the table there are around 430,000 clones, approximately 90% of which are singletons. Sample: peripheral blood. The receptors were sampled from a woman aged 45 to 65 with COVID-19, enrolled during active disease.

This clone appeared once. The chain combines TRBV5-1 with TRBJ2-7; 8 bases are shared with TRBD1. V shed 4 bases and J 6 bases; nucleotides not matched to a gene: 9. From germline, CDR1 is SGHRS and CDR2 YFSETQ. The CDR3 contains 14 residues. CDR3 in DNA: TGCGCCAGCAGCCCGGGACAGGACCTTTCCGAGCAGTACTTC. Translated, it gives CASSPGQDLSEQYF.

The J gene is TRBJ1-2, the V gene TRBV7-2; TRBD1 is a possible D gene (5 bases). Germline loops: CDR1 SGHTA, CDR2 FQGNSA. The CDR3 has 14 amino acids. Trimming took off 7 bases at V and 6 bases at J, with 18 bases between the two ends. The CDR3 DNA sequence: TGTGCCAGCACCTCGGAGGGGAGGACCCATGGCTACACCTTC. Translating it yields CASTSEGRTHGYTF.

The chain recombines TRBV5-1 with TRBJ2-2; maybe TRBD1 (6 bases). Per germline, CDR1 SGHRS and CDR2 YFSETQ. This CDR3 is 17 amino acids long. Between the trimmed V and J ends, which lost 2 bases and 3 bases, there was a span of 17 bases. CDR3 nucleotide sequence: TGCGCCAGCAGCTTCCAATCCAGGGGCAAAGACACCGGGGAGCTGTTTTTT. Amino acid sequence: CASSFQSRGKDTGELFF.

The V gene is TRBV27, the J gene TRBJ2-5; D is perhaps TRBD2 (7 bases). Trimming left V 6 bases short and J 7 bases short, with 12 bases between. This CDR3 region has 12 residues. Germline loops: CDR1 MNHEY, CDR2 SMNVEV (reference sequence). CDR3 bases: TGTGCCAGCAGCGCAGGGGAGGGGACCCAGTACTTC. Protein product: CASSAGEGTQYF.

The chain employs TRBV7-9 and TRBJ1-2; the D gene is possibly TRBD1 (5 bases). Trimming took off 3 bases at V and 6 bases at J, with 11 bases between the two ends. Germline CDR1 is SEHNR and CDR2 is FQNEAQ (reference sequence). This CDR3 has 13 amino acids. CDR3: CASSFGDSHGYTF. In DNA form, the CDR3 reads TGTGCCAGCAGCTTCGGGGACTCTCATGGCTACACCTTC. Combining the CDR3 with reference TRBV7-9 and TRBJ1-2 gives the whole variable domain DTGVSQNPRHKITKRGQNVTFRCDPISEHNRLYWYRQTLGQGPEFLTYFQNEAQLEKSRLLSDRFSAERPKGSFSTLEIQRTEQGDSAMYLCASSFGDSHGYTFGSGTRLTVV.

In its sample, this clone was seen many times. The chain has TRBV6-5 and TRBJ1-1; no reliable D call. The germline CDR1 and CDR2 sequences are MNHEY and SVGAGI. The CDR3 covers 13 residues. V lost 10 bases, J lost 0 bases, and 12 bases lay in between. CDR3 region: CAILSDMNTEAFF. In DNA, the CDR3 is TGTGCCATCCTCAGTGACATGAACACTGAAGCTTTCTTT.

J is TRBJ1-5 and V is TRBV28, with TRBD1 identical over 10 bases. Per the germline V gene, CDR1 is MDHEN and CDR2 is SYDVKM. Trimming took 8 bases from V and 4 from J; bases not matched to a gene: 5. CDR3 size: 14 residues. CDR3 in amino acids: CASRDRGMNQPQHF. DNA of the CDR3: TGTGCCAGCCGGGACAGGGGTATGAATCAGCCCCAGCATTTT.

V gene TRBV30 combines with J gene TRBJ1-3; the match to TRBD1 covers 8 bases. CDR3 size: 14 residues. Germline V gene lookup returns CDR1 GTSNPN and CDR2 SVGIG (reference sequence). V lost 3 bases and J lost 1; bases outside the gene matches: 2. The DNA for the CDR3 is TGTGCCTGGAGCCGGACAGGGTCTGGAAACACCATATATTTT. This sequence encodes CAWSRTGSGNTIYF. Together with reference TRBV30 and TRBJ1-3, the CDR3 gives the full variable domain: SQTIHQWPATLVQPVGSPLSLECTVEGTSNPNLYWYRQAAGRGLQLLFYSVGIGQISSEVPQNLSASRPQDRQFILSSKKLLLSDSGFYLCAWSRTGSGNTIYFGEGSWLTVV.

This clone was detected a few times. The CDR3 DNA reads TGTGCCAGCAGCCGCAGAGGATACGAGCAGTACTTC. It yields the protein CASSRRGYEQYF. V usage is TRBV6-5 and J usage is TRBJ2-7; D gene uncertain. Germline V lookup: CDR1 MNHEY, CDR2 SVGAGI. V lost 6 bases, J lost 4 bases, and 10 bases lay in between. The CDR3 is 12 residues long.

This sequence joins TRBV19 and TRBJ2-3; 10 positions match TRBD2. The trim removed 10 bases at V and 5 bases at J, leaving 9 bases unmatched. This CDR3 comprises 14 residues. Germline CDR1 and CDR2: LNHDA and SQIVND (reference sequence). CDR3: CATGSGGMRDTQYF. The CDR3 nucleotides read TGTGCCACCGGTAGCGGGGGGATGAGAGATACGCAGTATTTT. Combining the CDR3 with reference TRBV19 and TRBJ2-3 gives the whole variable domain DGGITQSPKYLFRKEGQNVTLSCEQNLNHDAMYWYRQDPGQGLRLIYYSQIVNDFQKGDIAEGYSVSREKKESFPLTVTSAQKNPTAFYLCATGSGGMRDTQYFGPGTRLTVL.

The CDR3 nucleotides are TGTGCCAGCTCCCGCGACAGGGTTGGAAGGAGCAATCAGCCCCAGCATTTT. Translation: CASSRDRVGRSNQPQHF. The V call is TRBV18, the J call TRBJ1-5, with 7 bases aligning to TRBD1. CDR3 length: 17 amino acids. The germline V gene has CDR1 KGHSH and CDR2 LQKENI. Trimming cost V 6 bases and J 1 base; bases outside gene matches: 12.

J is TRBJ2-1 and V is TRBV7-7; TRBD1 matches 7 bases. Germline CDR1 reads SSHAT; CDR2 reads FNYEAQ (reference sequence). The CDR3 contains 13 residues. J was trimmed by 9 bases and V by 0 bases; bases with no gene match: 2. The CDR3 is CASSLAGGGEQFF. Written as DNA, the CDR3 is TGTGCCAGCAGCTTAGCAGGGGGCGGTGAGCAGTTCTTC.

This chain links TRBV2 with TRBJ2-1; TRBD2 matches 13 bases. This CDR3 region has 15 residues. With 7 bases clipped from V and 4 bases from J, the junction kept 4 bases outside the gene matches. Germline V gene lookup returns CDR1 SNHLY and CDR2 FYNNEI. The chain's CDR3 is CASTGTSGVYNEQFF. CDR3 in DNA: TGTGCCAGCACCGGGACTAGCGGGGTATACAATGAGCAGTTCTTC.

This rearrangement joins TRBV10-1 to TRBJ2-1, with 7 bases matching TRBD1. This CDR3 region has 13 residues. Losses at the gene ends were 2 bases for V and 10 bases for J; bases not matched to a gene: 5. Per the germline V gene, CDR1 is WNHNN and CDR2 is SYGVQD (reference sequence). The CDR3 DNA reads TGCGCCAGCAGTGAGGGACAGGTCTCCGAGCAGTTCTTC. Translated, it gives CASSEGQVSEQFF.

V and J are TRBV28 and TRBJ2-7, with D unclear. With 2 bases removed from V and 2 bases from J, the gap between germline ends came to 13 bases. Germline values: CDR1 MDHEN, CDR2 SYDVKM. The CDR3 is 15 residues long. CDR3 coding DNA: TGTGCCAGCAGTTTAAAATCGTACGCAGCCTACGAGCAGTACTTC. Its translation: CASSLKSYAAYEQYF.

The chain employs TRBV27 and TRBJ1-1; D may be TRBD1 (5 bases). Germline V gene sequence: CDR1 MNHEY, CDR2 SMNVEV (reference sequence). Trimming stripped 5 bases from V and 3 bases from J, with 13 bases between. This CDR3 is built from 14 residues. The CDR3 DNA follows: TGTGCCAGCAGTACCCGGGACTCTTACACTGAAGCTTTCTTT. It translates to CASSTRDSYTEAFF.

V and J are TRBV10-2 and TRBJ1-2; the match to TRBD1 covers 9 bases. The germline CDR1 and CDR2 sequences are WSHSY and SAAADI. The length of the CDR3 is 14 residues. Trimming cost V 8 bases and J 2 bases; bases outside gene matches: 6. The CDR3 DNA follows: TGCGCCAGCTTACAGGGGGCAGGCAACTATGGCTACACCTTC. It translates to CASLQGAGNYGYTF.

The rearrangement uses TRBV6-5 and TRBJ2-2; D perhaps matches TRBD2 (6 bases). From germline, CDR1 is MNHEY and CDR2 SVGAGI. The CDR3 is made up of 15 amino acids. V was cut by 8 bases and J by 7 bases, with 20 bases left in between. For the CDR3, the DNA is TGTGCCAGCGGCCTTTGGAGGGGCTGGGACGGGGAGCTGTTTTTT. Protein sequence: CASGLWRGWDGELFF.

The CDR3 loop is CASSSGQGDYGYTF. The CDR3 coding sequence is TGTGCCAGCAGTTCTGGACAGGGGGACTATGGCTACACCTTC. The V gene is TRBV13, the J gene TRBJ1-2; TRBD1 aligns across 10 bases. The V segment lost 6 bases and the J segment 3 bases; nucleotides outside the gene matches: 4. The CDR3 loop spans 14 amino acids. From germline, CDR1 is PRHDT and CDR2 FYEKMQ (reference sequence).

The rearrangement joins TRBV30 to TRBJ1-4; 11 bases are shared with TRBD1. V lost 4 bases and J lost 0; bases outside the gene matches: 7. Per the germline V gene, CDR1 is GTSNPN and CDR2 is SVGIG (reference sequence). This CDR3 spans 17 amino acids. CDR3 sequence (DNA): TGTGCCTGGATTAAAGGGACAGGGGGTACAACTAATGAAAAACTGTTTTTT. It specifies CAWIKGTGGTTNEKLFF.

This sequence joins TRBV9 and TRBJ2-2; TRBD1 might be the D (5 bases). V was pared by 0 bases and J by 6 bases, with 15 bases between. From germline, CDR1 is SGDLS and CDR2 YYNGEE. This CDR3 is 16 amino acids long. The CDR3 here is CASSVDPGARAGELFF. The CDR3 DNA reads TGTGCCAGCAGCGTAGACCCTGGGGCTAGGGCCGGGGAGCTGTTTTTT.

V and J are TRBV19 and TRBJ2-3; maybe TRBD2 (5 bases). V was trimmed by 4 bases and J by 6 bases, leaving 11 bases between them. The V gene's germline CDR1 is LNHDA and CDR2 SQIVND (reference sequence). The CDR3 has 13 amino acids. The CDR3 DNA sequence: TGTGCCAGTAGTAAAATGAGCGGCGATACGCAGTATTTT. Amino acids: CASSKMSGDTQYF.

The CDR3 region is CASSQDNRISGNTIYF. The CDR3 region has the DNA TGCGCCAGCAGCCAAGATAATAGAATCTCTGGAAACACCATATATTTT. J is TRBJ1-3 and V is TRBV4-1; D not certain. Trimming took 0 bases from V and 0 from J, leaving 9 bases between them. The CDR3 runs to 16 residues. Germline CDR1 and CDR2: MGHRA and YSYEKL.

V and J are TRBV20-1 and TRBJ2-7; TRBD1 is a possible D gene (6 bases). CDR1 is DFQATT and CDR2 is SNEGSKA in the germline V gene (reference sequence). The CDR3 consists of 11 residues. V was shortened by 6 bases and J by 6 bases, with 12 bases between the two germline ends. The CDR3 region has the DNA TGCAGTGCCCAGGAGGACAGCGAGCAGTACTTC. Its translation is CSAQEDSEQYF.

The rearrangement joins TRBV11-2 to TRBJ1-5, with D unclear. The V gene's germline CDR1 is SGHAT and CDR2 FQNNGV. The CDR3 consists of 12 residues. With 4 bases removed from V and 4 bases from J, the gap between germline ends came to 5 bases. The CDR3 DNA reads as TGTGCCAGCAGCTCTCCTAATCAGCCCCAGCATTTT. This sequence encodes CASSSPNQPQHF.

The V call is TRBV6-5, the J call TRBJ2-3; 12 nucleotides line up with TRBD2. The trim removed 8 bases at V and 6 bases at J, leaving 6 bases unmatched. This CDR3 is built from 14 residues. CDR1 MNHEY and CDR2 SVGAGI come from the germline V gene. This CDR3 reads CASALAGGVDTQYF. For the CDR3, the DNA is TGTGCCAGCGCACTAGCGGGGGGAGTGGATACGCAGTATTTT.

The chain joins TRBV19 to TRBJ1-6; D is unclear. Deletions cut 4 bases from V and 10 bases from J, with 14 bases between. The germline V gene has CDR1 LNHDA and CDR2 SQIVND (reference sequence). The CDR3 is made up of 14 amino acids. The CDR3 is CASSNGQVRSPLHF. The DNA for the CDR3 is TGTGCCAGTAGTAATGGGCAGGTACGCTCACCCCTCCACTTT. Filled out from reference TRBV19 and TRBJ1-6, the complete variable domain reads DGGITQSPKYLFRKEGQNVTLSCEQNLNHDAMYWYRQDPGQGLRLIYYSQIVNDFQKGDIAEGYSVSREKKESFPLTVTSAQKNPTAFYLCASSNGQVRSPLHFGNGTRLTVT.